This TCR beta chain stems from a study of blood T cell repertoires in COVID-19. Data came from immunoSEQ multiplex PCR; TCRdb stores just in-frame clones and leaves some out. The sample yields fewer than 200,000 clones, approximately 88% seen once. Per the germline V gene, CDR1 is SGHRS and CDR2 is YFSETQ. The CDR3 loop spans 12 amino acids. The V and J ends lost 5 bases and 7 bases, in that order; junction bases with no gene match: 6. The chain links TRBV5-1 to TRBJ2-7; 7 bases line up with TRBD2. Sequencing was performed on PBMCs or T cells enriched from blood (not recorded which). The source is a woman aged 18 to 35 who had recovered from COVID-19. CDR3 sequence (DNA): TGCGCCAGCAGGGGAGGGGCGGAGGAGCAGTACTTC. This encodes CASRGGAEEQYF.